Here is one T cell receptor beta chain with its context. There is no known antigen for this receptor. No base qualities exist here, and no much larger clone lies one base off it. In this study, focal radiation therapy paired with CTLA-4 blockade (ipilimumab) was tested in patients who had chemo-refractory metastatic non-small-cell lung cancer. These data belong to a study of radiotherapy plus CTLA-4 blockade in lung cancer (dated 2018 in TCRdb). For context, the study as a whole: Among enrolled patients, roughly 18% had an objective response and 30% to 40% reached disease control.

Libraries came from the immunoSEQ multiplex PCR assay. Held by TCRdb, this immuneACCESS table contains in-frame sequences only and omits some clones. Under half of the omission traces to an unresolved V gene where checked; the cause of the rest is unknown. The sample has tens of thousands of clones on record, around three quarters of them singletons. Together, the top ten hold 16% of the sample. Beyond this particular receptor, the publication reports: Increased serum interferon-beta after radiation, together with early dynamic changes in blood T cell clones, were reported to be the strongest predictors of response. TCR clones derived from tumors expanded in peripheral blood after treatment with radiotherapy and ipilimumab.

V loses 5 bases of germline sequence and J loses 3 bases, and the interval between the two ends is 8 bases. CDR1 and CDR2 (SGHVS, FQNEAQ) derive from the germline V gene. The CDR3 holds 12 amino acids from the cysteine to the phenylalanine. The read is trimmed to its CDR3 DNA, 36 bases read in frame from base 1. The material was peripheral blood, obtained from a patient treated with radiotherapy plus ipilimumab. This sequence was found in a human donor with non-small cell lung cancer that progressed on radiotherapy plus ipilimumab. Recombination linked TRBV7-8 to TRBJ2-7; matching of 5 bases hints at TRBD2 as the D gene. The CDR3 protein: CASSLRDYEQYF. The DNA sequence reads TGTGCCAGCAGCCTCCGGGACTACGAGCAGTACTTC. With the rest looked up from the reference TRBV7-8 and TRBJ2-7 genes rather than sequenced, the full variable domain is GAGVSQSPRYKVAKRGQDVALRCDPISGHVSLFWYQQALGQGPEFLTYFQNEAQLDKSGLPSDRFFAERPEGSVSTLKIQRTQQEDSAVYLCASSLRDYEQYFGPGTRLTVT.